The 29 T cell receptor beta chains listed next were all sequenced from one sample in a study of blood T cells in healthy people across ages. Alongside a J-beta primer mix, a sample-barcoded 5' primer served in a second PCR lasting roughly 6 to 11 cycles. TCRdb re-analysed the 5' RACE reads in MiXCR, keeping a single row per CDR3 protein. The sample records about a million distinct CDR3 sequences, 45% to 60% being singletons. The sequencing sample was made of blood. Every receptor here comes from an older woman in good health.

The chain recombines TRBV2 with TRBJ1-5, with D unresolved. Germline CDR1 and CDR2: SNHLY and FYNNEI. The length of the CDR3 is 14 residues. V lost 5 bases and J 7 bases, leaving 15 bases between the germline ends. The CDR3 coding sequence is TGTGCCAGCAGTAGCGGGTGGGTAGGACAGCCCCAGCATTTT. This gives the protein CASSSGWVGQPQHF.

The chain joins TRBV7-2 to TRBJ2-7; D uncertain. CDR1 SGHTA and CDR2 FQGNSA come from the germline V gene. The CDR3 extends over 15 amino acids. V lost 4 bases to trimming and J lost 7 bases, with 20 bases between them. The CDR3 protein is CASSSVPAHYNEQYF. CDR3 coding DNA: TGTGCCAGCAGCTCTGTCCCGGCTCACTACAATGAGCAGTACTTC.

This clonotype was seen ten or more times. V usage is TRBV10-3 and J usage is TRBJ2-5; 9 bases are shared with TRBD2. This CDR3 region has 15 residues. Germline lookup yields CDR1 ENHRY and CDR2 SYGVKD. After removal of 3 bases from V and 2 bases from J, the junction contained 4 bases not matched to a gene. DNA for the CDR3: TGTGCCATCAGTGACCCGGGACTAGCTCAAGAGACCCAGTACTTC. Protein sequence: CAISDPGLAQETQYF.

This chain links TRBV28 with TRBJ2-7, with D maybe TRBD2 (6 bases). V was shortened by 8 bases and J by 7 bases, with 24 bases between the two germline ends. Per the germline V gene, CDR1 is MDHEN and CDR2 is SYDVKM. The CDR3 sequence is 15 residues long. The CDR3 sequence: CASEPGGVRRGEQYF. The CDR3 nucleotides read TGTGCCAGCGAACCCGGAGGGGTACGTAGAGGTGAGCAGTACTTC.

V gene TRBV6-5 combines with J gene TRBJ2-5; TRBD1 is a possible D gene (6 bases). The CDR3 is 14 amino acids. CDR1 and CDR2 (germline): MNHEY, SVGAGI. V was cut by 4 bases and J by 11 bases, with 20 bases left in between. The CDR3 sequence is CASSSEGVYNEQYF. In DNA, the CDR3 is TGTGCCAGCAGTTCTGAGGGGGTCTACAATGAGCAGTACTTC.

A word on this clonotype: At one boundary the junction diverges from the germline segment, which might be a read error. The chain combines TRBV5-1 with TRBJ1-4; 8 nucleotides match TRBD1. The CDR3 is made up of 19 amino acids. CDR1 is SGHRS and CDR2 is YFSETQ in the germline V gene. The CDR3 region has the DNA TGCGCCAGAAGAGGGACTCCGGGACAGGAATTTGCAACTAATGAAAAGCTGTTTTTT. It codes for CARRGTPGQEFATNEKLFF.

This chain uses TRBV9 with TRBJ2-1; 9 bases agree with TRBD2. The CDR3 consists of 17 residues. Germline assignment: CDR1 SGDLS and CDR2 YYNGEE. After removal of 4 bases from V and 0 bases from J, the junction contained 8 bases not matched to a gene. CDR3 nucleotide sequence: TGTGCCAGCAGCACCATGACTAGCGGATCCTCCTACAATGAGCAGTTCTTC. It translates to CASSTMTSGSSYNEQFF.

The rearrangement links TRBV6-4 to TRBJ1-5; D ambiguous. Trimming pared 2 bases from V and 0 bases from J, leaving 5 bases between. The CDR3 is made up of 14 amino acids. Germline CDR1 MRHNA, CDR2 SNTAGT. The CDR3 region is CASSDGSSNQPQHF. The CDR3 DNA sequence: TGTGCCAGCAGTGACGGCAGTAGCAATCAGCCCCAGCATTTT.

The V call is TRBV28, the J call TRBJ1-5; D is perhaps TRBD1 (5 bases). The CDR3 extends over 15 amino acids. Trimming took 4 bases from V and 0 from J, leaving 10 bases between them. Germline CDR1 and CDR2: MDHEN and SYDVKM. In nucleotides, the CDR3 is TGTGCCAGCAGTTACCCAGGACATAGCAATCAGCCCCAGCATTTT. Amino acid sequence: CASSYPGHSNQPQHF.

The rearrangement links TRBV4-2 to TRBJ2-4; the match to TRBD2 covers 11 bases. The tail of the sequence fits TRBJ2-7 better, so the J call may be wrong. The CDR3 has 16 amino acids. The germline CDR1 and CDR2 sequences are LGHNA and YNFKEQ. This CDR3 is CASSQQTSGSAYEQYF. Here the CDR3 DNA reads TGTGCCAGCAGCCAACAAACTAGCGGGAGTGCGTACGAGCAGTACTTC.

The CDR3 protein is CASSRTSGRPGELFF. CDR3 DNA: TGTGCCAGCAGTCGGACTAGCGGGAGGCCCGGGGAGCTGTTTTTT. The chain has TRBV28 and TRBJ2-2; 14 positions agree with TRBD2. V was clipped by 5 bases and J by 6 bases; unmatched bases: 2. The germline V gene has CDR1 MDHEN and CDR2 SYDVKM. The length of the CDR3 is 15 residues.

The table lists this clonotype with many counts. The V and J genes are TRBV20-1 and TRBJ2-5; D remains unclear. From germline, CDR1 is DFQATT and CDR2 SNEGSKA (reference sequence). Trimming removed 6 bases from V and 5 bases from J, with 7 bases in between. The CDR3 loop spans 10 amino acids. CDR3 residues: CSAWTETQYF. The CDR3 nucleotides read TGCAGTGCCTGGACGGAGACCCAGTACTTC.

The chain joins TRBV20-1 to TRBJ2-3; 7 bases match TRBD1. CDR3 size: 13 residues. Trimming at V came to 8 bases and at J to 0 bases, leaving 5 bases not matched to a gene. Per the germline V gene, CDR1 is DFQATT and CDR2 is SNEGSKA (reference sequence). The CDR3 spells CSTGTDSTDTQYF. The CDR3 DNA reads TGCAGTACCGGGACAGACAGCACAGATACGCAGTATTTT.

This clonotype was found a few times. The CDR3 sequence: CASSPISSGANVLTF. CDR3 DNA sequence: TGCGCCAGCAGCCCTATATCTTCCGGGGCCAACGTCCTGACTTTC. The rearrangement links TRBV4-1 to TRBJ2-6; no reliable D call. V shed 4 bases and J shed 4 bases, with 11 bases lying between them. CDR3 length equals 15 residues. Per the germline V gene, CDR1 is MGHRA and CDR2 is YSYEKL.

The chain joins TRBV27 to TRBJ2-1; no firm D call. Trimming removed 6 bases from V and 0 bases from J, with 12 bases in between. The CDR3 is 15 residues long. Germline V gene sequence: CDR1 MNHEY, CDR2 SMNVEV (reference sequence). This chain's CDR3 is CASRKADSSYNEQFF. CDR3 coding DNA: TGTGCCAGCAGGAAGGCGGATAGCTCCTACAATGAGCAGTTCTTC.

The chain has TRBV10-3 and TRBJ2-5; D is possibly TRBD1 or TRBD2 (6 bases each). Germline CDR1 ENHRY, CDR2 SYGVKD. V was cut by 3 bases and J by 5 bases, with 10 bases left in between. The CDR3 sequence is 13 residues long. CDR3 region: CAISDGGQETQYF. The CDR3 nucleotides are TGTGCCATCAGTGATGGGGGGCAGGAGACCCAGTACTTC.

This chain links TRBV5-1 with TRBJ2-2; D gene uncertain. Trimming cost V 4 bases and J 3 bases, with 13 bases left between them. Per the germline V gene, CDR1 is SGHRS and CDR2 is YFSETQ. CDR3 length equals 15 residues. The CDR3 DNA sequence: TGCGCCAGCAGCCCATCCGGCGCCGACACCGGGGAGCTGTTTTTT. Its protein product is CASSPSGADTGELFF.

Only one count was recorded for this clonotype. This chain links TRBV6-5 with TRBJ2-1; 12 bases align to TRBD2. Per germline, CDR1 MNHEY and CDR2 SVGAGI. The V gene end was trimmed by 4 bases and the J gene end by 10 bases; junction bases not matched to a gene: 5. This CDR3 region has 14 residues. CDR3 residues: CASSSRLAGEEQFF. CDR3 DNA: TGTGCCAGCAGTTCCAGACTAGCGGGGGAGGAGCAGTTCTTC.

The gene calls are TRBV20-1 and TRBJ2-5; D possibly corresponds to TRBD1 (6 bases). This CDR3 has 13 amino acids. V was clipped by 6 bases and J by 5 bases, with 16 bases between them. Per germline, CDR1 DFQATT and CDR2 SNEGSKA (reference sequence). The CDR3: CSAAGITGETQYF. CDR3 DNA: TGCAGTGCAGCCGGGATTACAGGGGAGACCCAGTACTTC.

In nucleotides, the CDR3 is TGTGCCTGGAGTGCGGTGTTGGGAAAACTGTTTTTT. This encodes CAWSAVLGKLFF. The rearrangement joins TRBV30 to TRBJ1-4, with D uncertain. Trimming left V 1 base short and J 10 bases short, with 10 bases between. Germline values: CDR1 GTSNPN, CDR2 SVGIG (reference sequence). The CDR3 is 12 amino acids. Full variable domain (missing parts from reference TRBV30 and TRBJ1-4): SQTIHQWPATLVQPVGSPLSLECTVEGTSNPNLYWYRQAAGRGLQLLFYSVGIGQISSEVPQNLSASRPQDRQFILSSKKLLLSDSGFYLCAWSAVLGKLFFGSGTQLSVL.

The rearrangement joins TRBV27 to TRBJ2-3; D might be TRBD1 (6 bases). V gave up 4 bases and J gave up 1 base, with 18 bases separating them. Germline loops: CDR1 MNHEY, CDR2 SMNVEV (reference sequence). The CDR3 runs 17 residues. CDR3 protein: CASSSLRMGAGTDTQYF. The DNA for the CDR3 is TGTGCCAGCAGTTCTCTACGGATGGGGGCAGGCACAGATACGCAGTATTTT.

This chain's CDR3 is CSVRDWTGLSNEQFF. The CDR3, as DNA: TGCAGTGTCAGGGATTGGACAGGGCTCTCCAATGAGCAGTTCTTC. The rearrangement links TRBV20-1 to TRBJ2-1; 8 positions agree with TRBD1. The CDR3 spans 15 residues. Per the germline V gene, CDR1 is DFQATT and CDR2 is SNEGSKA (reference sequence). J was trimmed by 6 bases and V by 7 bases; bases with no gene match: 14.

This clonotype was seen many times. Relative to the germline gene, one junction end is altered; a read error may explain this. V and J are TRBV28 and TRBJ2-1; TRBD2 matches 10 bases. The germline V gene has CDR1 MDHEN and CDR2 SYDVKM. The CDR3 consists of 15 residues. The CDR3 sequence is CASSPSSGSRNEQFF. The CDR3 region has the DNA TGCGCCAGCAGCCCATCTAGCGGGAGCAGGAATGAGCAGTTCTTC.

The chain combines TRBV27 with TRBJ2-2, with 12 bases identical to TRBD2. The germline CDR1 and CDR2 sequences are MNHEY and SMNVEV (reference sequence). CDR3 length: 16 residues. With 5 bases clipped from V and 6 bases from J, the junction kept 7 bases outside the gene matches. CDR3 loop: CASSPLTSGSSGELFF. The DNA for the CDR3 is TGTGCCAGCAGTCCTCTGACTAGCGGGAGTTCCGGGGAGCTGTTTTTT.

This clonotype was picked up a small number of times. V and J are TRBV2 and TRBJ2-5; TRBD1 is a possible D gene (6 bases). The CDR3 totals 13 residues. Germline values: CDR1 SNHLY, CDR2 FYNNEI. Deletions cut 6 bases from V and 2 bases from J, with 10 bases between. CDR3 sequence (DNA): TGTGCCAGCAGAGGACAGTTACAAGAGACCCAGTACTTC. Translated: CASRGQLQETQYF.

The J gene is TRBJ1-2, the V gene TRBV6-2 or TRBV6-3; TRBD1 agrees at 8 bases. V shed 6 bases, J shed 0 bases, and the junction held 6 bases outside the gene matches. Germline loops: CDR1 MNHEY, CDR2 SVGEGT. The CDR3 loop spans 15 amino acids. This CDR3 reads CASRSGTGANYGYTF. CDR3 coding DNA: TGTGCCAGCAGATCCGGGACAGGAGCTAACTATGGCTACACCTTC.

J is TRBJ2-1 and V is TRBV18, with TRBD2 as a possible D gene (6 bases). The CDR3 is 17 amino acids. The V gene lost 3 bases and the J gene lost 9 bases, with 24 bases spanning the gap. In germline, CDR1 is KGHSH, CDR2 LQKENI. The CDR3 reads CASSPLGGGAPTSEQFF. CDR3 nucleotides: TGTGCCAGCTCACCCCTCGGTGGAGGGGCTCCCACGAGTGAGCAGTTCTTC.

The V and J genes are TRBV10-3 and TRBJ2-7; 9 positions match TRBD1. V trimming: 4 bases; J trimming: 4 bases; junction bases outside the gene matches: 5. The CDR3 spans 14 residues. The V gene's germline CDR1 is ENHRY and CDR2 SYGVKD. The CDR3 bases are TGTGCCATCAGTGGGACAGGGGACGCATACGAGCAGTACTTC. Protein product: CAISGTGDAYEQYF.

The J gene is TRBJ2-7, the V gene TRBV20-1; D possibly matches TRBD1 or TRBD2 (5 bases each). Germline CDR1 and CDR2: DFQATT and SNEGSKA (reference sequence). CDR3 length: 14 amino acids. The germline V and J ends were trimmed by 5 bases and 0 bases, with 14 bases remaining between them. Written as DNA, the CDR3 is TGCAGTGCTTCCGGGACCACCATCTCCTACGAGCAGTACTTC. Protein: CSASGTTISYEQYF.